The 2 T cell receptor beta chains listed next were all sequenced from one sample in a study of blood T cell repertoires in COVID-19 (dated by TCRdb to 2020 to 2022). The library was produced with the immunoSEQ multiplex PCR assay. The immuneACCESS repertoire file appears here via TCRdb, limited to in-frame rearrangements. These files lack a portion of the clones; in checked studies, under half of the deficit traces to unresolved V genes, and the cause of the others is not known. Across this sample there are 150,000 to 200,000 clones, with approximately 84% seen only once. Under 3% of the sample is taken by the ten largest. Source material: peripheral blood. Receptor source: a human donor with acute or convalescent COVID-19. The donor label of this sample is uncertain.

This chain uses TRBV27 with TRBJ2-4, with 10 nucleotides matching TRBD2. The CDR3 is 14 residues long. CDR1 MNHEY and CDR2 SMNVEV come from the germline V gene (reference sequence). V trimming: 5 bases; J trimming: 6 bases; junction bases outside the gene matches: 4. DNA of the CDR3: TGTGCCAGCAGTCAAGCGGGAGGGAGAAACATTCAGTACTTC. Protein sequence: CASSQAGGRNIQYF.

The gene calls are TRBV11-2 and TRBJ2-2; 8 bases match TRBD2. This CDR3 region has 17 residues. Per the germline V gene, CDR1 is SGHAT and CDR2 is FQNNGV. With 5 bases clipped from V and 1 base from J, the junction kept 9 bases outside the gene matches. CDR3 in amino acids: CASSPRGGRGNTGELFF. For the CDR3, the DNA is TGTGCCAGCAGCCCCCGGGGGGGGCGGGGGAACACCGGGGAGCTGTTTTTT. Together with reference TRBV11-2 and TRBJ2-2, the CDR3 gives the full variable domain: EAGVAQSPRYKIIEKRQSVAFWCNPISGHATLYWYQQILGQGPKLLIQFQNNGVVDDSQLPKDRFSAERLKGVDSTLKIQPAKLEDSAVYLCASSPRGGRGNTGELFFGEGSRLTVL.